Listed here are 3 T cell receptor beta chains from one sample, sequenced in a study of cytomegalovirus exposure and HLA in healthy donors. A multiplex PCR was run with 60 Vbeta primers and 13 Jbeta primers. This table comes from immunoSEQ multiplex PCR, and its TCRdb copy is limited to in-frame clones, with some not included. The sample records some 170,000 clones, under 85% being singletons. Material for sequencing was PBMCs. The receptors stem from a woman aged 25 to 39 in good health and CMV-seronegative.

The chain employs TRBV11-1 and TRBJ2-7, with a tentative D call TRBD2 (5 bases). V lost 4 bases and J lost 0, with 13 bases in between. Germline-derived CDR1 and CDR2 are SGHAT and FQDESV (reference sequence). The CDR3 is made up of 15 amino acids. The CDR3, as DNA: TGTGCCAGCAGCTACGGGGTGTACTCCTCCTACGAGCAGTACTTC. It translates to CASSYGVYSSYEQYF.

V is TRBV7-3 and J is TRBJ2-3, with TRBD2 matching 8 bases. The CDR3 sequence is 17 residues long. The trim removed 2 bases at V and 6 bases at J, leaving 13 bases unmatched. Germline loops: CDR1 SGHTA, CDR2 FQGTGA. Here the CDR3 DNA reads TGTGCCAGCAGCTTAGAGCCCCGACTAGCGAGTTTGGATACGCAGTATTTT. It specifies CASSLEPRLASLDTQYF.

In this sample, this clone turned up a few times. The CDR3 nucleotides are TGTGCCAGCGGTACAGGGGGTTTGTACACTGAAGCTTTCTTT. Translating it yields CASGTGGLYTEAFF. The chain employs TRBV2 and TRBJ1-1; 8 nucleotides line up with TRBD1. This CDR3 is built from 14 residues. CDR1 and CDR2 from the germline V gene are SNHLY and FYNNEI. V gave up 8 bases and J gave up 3 bases; unmatched junction bases: 8.